In its sample, the clone carrying this T cell receptor (beta chain) was seen once. The antigen remains undetermined. CDR1 and CDR2 from the germline V gene are MNHEY and SMNVEV (reference sequence). Trimming removed 5 bases from V and 6 bases from J, with 21 bases in between. CDR3 length equals 16 residues. Described time point: cycle 4 day 1 (C4D1), after 6 weeks of nivolumab. Autologous stem cell transplantation was followed by relapse in every patient, and brentuximab vedotin exposure varied. Patients reached a best response of complete response, partial response or progressive disease. Clones were read by immunoSEQ multiplex PCR, and TCRdb kept only the in-frame ones, dropping some. The profile shows tens of thousands of clones, about four fifths of them singletons. The data originate from a study of PD-1 blockade in classical Hodgkin lymphoma. As for the study in general: Treatment was intravenous nivolumab, 3 mg/kg every 2 weeks, until progression.

Study-level findings and limits: Initiation of nivolumab under 1 year after ASCT led to exclusion of patients.

Sequencing was performed on peripheral blood mononuclear cells (PBMCs), taken before the fourth cycle of nivolumab. The chain carries TRBV27 and TRBJ2-3, with D perhaps matching TRBD1 or TRBD2 (5 bases each). This clonotype was sampled from a human donor with classical Hodgkin lymphoma. CDR3 in amino acids: CASSPLQGQGADTQYF. CDR3 sequence (DNA): TGTGCCAGCAGTCCCCTCCAAGGGCAGGGAGCCGATACGCAGTATTTT.